This TCR beta chain was profiled in a study of Graves' ophthalmopathy and Graves' hyperthyroidism. Study-level results: Most thyroid clonotypes expanded beyond 0.001 frequency were also found in blood.

Ophthalmopathy in the donors was of moderate-to-severe activity, with CAS ≥3, NOSPECS ≥4 and duration under 3 months. Other autoimmune disease, uncontrolled infection, pregnancy and lactation led to exclusion. Clinical symptoms, serum thyroxine, TRAb, thyroid ultrasound and orbital computed tomography were relied on for diagnosis. The authors amplified TCR beta CDR3 regions from RNA transcripts. HTBI primers were used in a first-round RT-PCR, which preceded a second-round multiplex PCR. Each CDR3 protein is one row after TCRdb ran MiXCR on the multiplex PCR reads. The sample consists of 220,000 or so distinct CDR3 sequences, 20% to 25% of them appearing once. The germline CDR1 and CDR2 sequences are SGHTA and FQGNSA. V lost 5 bases to trimming and J lost 0 bases, with 11 bases between them. The length of the CDR3 is 15 residues. This clonotype was picked up many times. The antigen remains undetermined.

The rearrangement joins TRBV7-2 to TRBJ1-5; tentative D call: TRBD1 (6 bases). The specimen sequenced was peripheral blood. The clonotype comes from a woman aged 45-60 years with Graves' ophthalmopathy. CDR3 residues: CASSQDSYSNQPQHF. CDR3 nucleotides: TGTGCCAGCAGCCAGGACAGTTATAGCAATCAGCCCCAGCATTTT.